The 24 T cell receptor beta chains in this list originate from one sample, sequenced in a study of radiotherapy plus CTLA-4 blockade in lung cancer. Assay used: immunoSEQ multiplex PCR; TCRdb lists only in-frame clones, some missing. The top ten hold over 20% of the sample, which has approximately 80,000 clones, 60% to 85% seen once. The specimen was peripheral blood, collected from a patient treated with radiotherapy plus ipilimumab. These receptor sequences come from a human donor with non-small cell lung cancer whose response to radiotherapy plus ipilimumab could not be evaluated. Some clones in this sample may be carry-over from other donors' samples.

The count of this clone is one. The chain combines TRBV28 with TRBJ2-7, with 8 bases lining up with TRBD1. CDR3 length equals 15 residues. The V and J ends lost 5 bases and 1 base, in that order; junction bases with no gene match: 7. Per germline, CDR1 MDHEN and CDR2 SYDVKM. CDR3 in amino acids: CASSPQGAPSYEQYF. CDR3 nucleotide sequence: TGTGCCAGCAGTCCTCAGGGGGCGCCGTCCTACGAGCAGTACTTC.

The J gene is TRBJ2-5, the V gene TRBV10-1; D might be TRBD1 (8 bases). This CDR3 has 17 residues. Germline values: CDR1 WNHNN, CDR2 SYGVQD (reference sequence). V lost 2 bases to trimming and J lost 7 bases, with 23 bases between them. CDR3: CASSEPTGGGRLGTQYF. CDR3 coding DNA: TGCGCCAGCAGTGAGCCAACAGGGGGGGGCCGCCTGGGGACCCAGTACTTC.

The rearrangement uses TRBV7-2 and TRBJ1-4, with 10 bases fitting TRBD1. This CDR3 comprises 14 residues. CDR1 and CDR2 from the germline V gene are SGHTA and FQGNSA. Trimming removed 6 bases from V and 8 bases from J; junction bases left unmatched: 6. CDR3 in amino acids: CASRRTGGVEKLFF. The DNA for the CDR3 is TGTGCCAGCAGGCGGACAGGGGGAGTAGAAAAACTGTTTTTT.

This clone occurred a few times. The DNA for the CDR3 is TGTGCCAGCAGCCCTGGTAGTAGCAATCAGCCCCAGCATTTT. Amino acids: CASSPGSSNQPQHF. The V gene is TRBV11-2, the J gene TRBJ1-5, with no clear D. The V end was cut by 5 bases, the J end by 0 bases, with 8 bases between. The length of the CDR3 is 14 residues. Germline V CDR1 and CDR2: SGHAT, FQNNGV.

The J gene is TRBJ2-2, the V gene TRBV2; a weak D match, TRBD1 (5 bases). The V and J ends lost 0 bases and 5 bases respectively, with 13 bases between them. CDR1 is SNHLY and CDR2 is FYNNEI in the germline V gene. The CDR3 runs 16 residues. CDR3 in DNA: TGTGCCAGCAGTGAAGCCCGGACACTACCTACCGGGGAGCTGTTTTTT. It encodes CASSEARTLPTGELFF.

J is TRBJ2-7 and V is TRBV5-6; maybe TRBD2 (6 bases). The CDR3 extends over 14 amino acids. Germline V CDR1 and CDR2: SGHDT, YYEEEE. With 0 bases removed from V and 6 bases from J, the gap between germline ends came to 13 bases. CDR3 residues: CASSLGGGSIEQYF. The DNA of the CDR3 is TGTGCCAGCAGCTTGGGCGGAGGGTCCATCGAGCAGTACTTC.

The gene calls are TRBV4-2 and TRBJ2-7, with TRBD1 identical over 10 bases. This CDR3 is built from 16 residues. CDR1 is LGHNA, CDR2 YNFKEQ, per germline. J gave up 7 bases and V 2 bases, and 11 bases lay outside the gene matches. The CDR3 reads CASSQPRTGGLGEQYF. Written as DNA, the CDR3 is TGTGCCAGCAGCCAACCCCGGACAGGGGGATTGGGTGAGCAGTACTTC.

Only one count was recorded for this clone. V gene TRBV5-1 combines with J gene TRBJ1-2, with D perhaps TRBD1 (5 bases). The ends were cut back, 3 bases at V and 4 bases at J, with 19 bases in the middle. Looked up from germline, CDR1 is SGHRS and CDR2 is YFSETQ. This CDR3 has 16 residues. In DNA, the CDR3 is TGCGCCAGCAGCTCGCAGTCGGTCCCAGGGTCCTATGGCTACACCTTC. Its translation: CASSSQSVPGSYGYTF.

This sequence joins TRBV5-4 and TRBJ2-4, with 8 bases lining up with TRBD2. Losses at the gene ends were 6 bases for V and 0 bases for J; bases not matched to a gene: 8. Germline assignment: CDR1 SGHNT and CDR2 YYREEE (reference sequence). The CDR3 contains 16 residues. CDR3 nucleotide sequence: TGTGCCAGCAACAGCGGGGGCGGTATAGCCAAAAACATTCAGTACTTC. Its translation: CASNSGGGIAKNIQYF.

This rearrangement joins TRBV5-4 to TRBJ2-1; D possibly corresponds to TRBD1 (6 bases). The CDR3 loop spans 15 amino acids. V gave up 0 bases and J gave up 5 bases, with 12 bases separating them. Germline CDR1 SGHNT, CDR2 YYREEE (reference sequence). CDR3 amino acids: CASSLGGQNHNEQFF. DNA for the CDR3: TGTGCCAGCAGCTTGGGGGGGCAAAATCACAATGAGCAGTTCTTC.

The V call is TRBV9, the J call TRBJ1-4; a weak D match, TRBD1 (5 bases). The CDR3 has 14 residues. V was cut by 3 bases and J by 3 bases, with 9 bases left in between. Germline CDR1 is SGDLS and CDR2 is YYNGEE. The CDR3 here is CASSEGKSNEKLFF. The CDR3 DNA sequence: TGTGCCAGCAGCGAGGGGAAGTCTAATGAAAAACTGTTTTTT.

V is TRBV7-9 and J is TRBJ2-3; 8 bases map to TRBD1. The V gene end was trimmed by 5 bases and the J gene end by 0 bases; junction bases not matched to a gene: 7. Germline CDR1 and CDR2: SEHNR and FQNEAQ (reference sequence). CDR3 size: 16 residues. CDR3 nucleotides: TGTGCCAGCAGCGATCAGGGGGCCGGGAGCACAGATACGCAGTATTTT. Translated: CASSDQGAGSTDTQYF.

This clone occurred once. Additional DNA sequences in this sample encode the identical CDR3. V is TRBV15 and J is TRBJ1-1, with TRBD1 identical over 7 bases. This CDR3 contains 13 residues. Trimming removed 5 bases from V and 10 bases from J; junction bases left unmatched: 10. Germline V gives CDR1 LNHNV, CDR2 YYDKDF (reference sequence). CDR3 residues: CATSVRQGGGAFF. DNA for the CDR3: TGTGCCACCAGCGTCCGACAGGGAGGCGGAGCTTTCTTT. The full variable domain, its missing parts supplied by reference TRBV15 and TRBJ1-1, is DAMVIQNPRYQVTQFGKPVTLSCSQTLNHNVMYWYQQKSSQAPKLLFHYYDKDFNNEADTPDNFQSRRPNTSFCFLDIRSPGLGDTAMYLCATSVRQGGGAFFGQGTRLTVV.

The V call is TRBV5-1, the J call TRBJ2-1; 8 nucleotides match TRBD1. Trimming removed 3 bases from V and 5 bases from J; junction bases left unmatched: 10. This CDR3 is 16 amino acids long. The germline gives CDR1 SGHRS, CDR2 YFSETQ. In DNA form, the CDR3 reads TGCGCCAGCAGCTCCCTTTGGCAGGGGGCTAACAATGAGCAGTTCTTC. It yields the protein CASSSLWQGANNEQFF.

The chain recombines TRBV7-2 with TRBJ1-2; unclear D gene. The CDR3 is made up of 11 amino acids. CDR1 is SGHTA, CDR2 FQGNSA, per germline. The germline V and J ends were trimmed by 5 bases and 6 bases, with 7 bases remaining between them. The CDR3 DNA is TGTGCCAGCAGCGCGCTTAATGGCTACACCTTC. It is translated as CASSALNGYTF. Complete variable domain (other parts from reference TRBV7-2 and TRBJ1-2): GAGVSQSPSNKVTEKGKDVELRCDPISGHTALYWYRQSLGQGLEFLIYFQGNSAPDKSGLPSDRFSAERTGGSVSTLTIQRTQQEDSAVYLCASSALNGYTFGSGTRLTVV.

CDR3 in DNA: TGTGCCATCAGTGAGTTGGGGGGGGAGGCAAGTACAGATACGCAGTATTTT. This codes for CAISELGGEASTDTQYF. The rearrangement links TRBV10-3 to TRBJ2-3; 7 bases agree with TRBD2. Germline loops: CDR1 ENHRY, CDR2 SYGVKD. The CDR3 runs to 17 residues. With V trimmed by 1 base and J by 3 bases, 10 bases remained unmatched.

The J gene is TRBJ1-5, the V gene TRBV28; a possible D gene is TRBD1 (6 bases). Germline V lookup: CDR1 MDHEN, CDR2 SYDVKM. The CDR3 is 15 amino acids. Trimming removed 7 bases from V and 4 bases from J, with 17 bases in between. The CDR3 DNA follows: TGTGCCAGCACCCTCCCCCAGGGGCAGAATCAGCCCCAGCATTTT. This codes for CASTLPQGQNQPQHF.

V usage is TRBV18 and J usage is TRBJ1-1; D possibly corresponds to TRBD1 (5 bases). CDR3 length: 15 amino acids. V was shortened by 1 base and J by 2 bases, with 11 bases between the two germline ends. From germline, CDR1 is KGHSH and CDR2 LQKENI. This chain's CDR3 is CASSPQAQGNTEAFF. The CDR3 coding sequence is TGTGCCAGCTCACCACAGGCGCAGGGTAACACTGAAGCTTTCTTT.

Comments on this clone: At one boundary the junction diverges from the germline segment, which might be a read error. The identical CDR3 is also encoded by other nucleotide sequences in the sample. The V and J genes are TRBV7-2 and TRBJ2-2; no reliable D call. The CDR3 runs to 12 residues. Germline-derived CDR1 and CDR2 are SGHTA and FQGNSA. CDR3 region: CASSLNSGELFF. CDR3 DNA: TGTGCCAGCAGCTTAAACAGCGGGGAGCTGTTTTTT.

In this sample, this clone turned up a few times. Germline is not matched at one junction end, which may reflect a read error. This sequence joins TRBV10-3 and TRBJ1-5; no clear D. The CDR3 covers 13 residues. Looked up from germline, CDR1 is ENHRY and CDR2 is SYGVKD. This CDR3 reads CAISEVSNQPQRF. The CDR3 DNA reads TGTGCCATCAGTGAGGTCTCCAATCAGCCCCAGCGTTTT.

The chain joins TRBV11-3 to TRBJ2-4; D is possibly TRBD2 (6 bases). The CDR3 has 14 amino acids. V was clipped by 1 base and J by 7 bases, with 11 bases between them. Germline values: CDR1 SGHNT, CDR2 YENEEA. The CDR3 reads CASSLGGDGNIQYF. The CDR3 DNA reads as TGTGCCAGCAGCTTAGGGGGGGACGGTAACATTCAGTACTTC.

J is TRBJ1-2 and V is TRBV6-5; 7 bases line up with TRBD1. Germline V gene data show CDR1 as MNHEY and CDR2 as SVGAGI. V was clipped by 7 bases and J by 3 bases; unmatched bases: 5. The CDR3 is made up of 13 amino acids. The CDR3, as DNA: TGTGCCAGCACCGCAGGGGGATACTATGGCTACACCTTC. This encodes CASTAGGYYGYTF.

The rearrangement links TRBV27 to TRBJ2-1, with TRBD2 matching over 13 bases. The CDR3 has 18 residues. With V trimmed by 2 bases and J by 8 bases, 12 bases remained unmatched. Germline V gene lookup returns CDR1 MNHEY and CDR2 SMNVEV (reference sequence). This CDR3 is CASSLRPPTSGGAYEQFF. DNA for the CDR3: TGTGCCAGCAGTTTACGTCCCCCCACTAGCGGGGGGGCCTATGAGCAGTTCTTC.

This chain connects TRBV6-4 to TRBJ2-1; 8 bases fit TRBD2. CDR1 and CDR2 from the germline V gene are MRHNA and SNTAGT. The CDR3 has 15 amino acids. J lost 9 bases, V lost 5 bases, and 12 bases had no gene match. CDR3 in amino acids: CASSSLGGLDSEQFF. The CDR3 DNA reads TGTGCCAGCAGTTCGCTCGGGGGACTAGACAGTGAGCAGTTCTTC.